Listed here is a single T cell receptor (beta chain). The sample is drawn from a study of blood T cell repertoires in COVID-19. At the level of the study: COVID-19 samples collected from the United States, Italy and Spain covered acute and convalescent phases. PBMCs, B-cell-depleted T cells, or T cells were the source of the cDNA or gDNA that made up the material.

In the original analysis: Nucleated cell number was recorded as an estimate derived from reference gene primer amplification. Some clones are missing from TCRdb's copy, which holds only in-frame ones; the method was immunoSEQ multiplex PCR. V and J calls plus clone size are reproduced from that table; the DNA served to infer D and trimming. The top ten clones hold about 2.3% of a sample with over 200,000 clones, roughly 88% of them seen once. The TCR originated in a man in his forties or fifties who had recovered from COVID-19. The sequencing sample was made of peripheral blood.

The CDR3 DNA is TGTGCCAGCAGCCCAGGGGTGTTCCGTAGCACAGATACGCAGTATTTT. Protein sequence: CASSPGVFRSTDTQYF. V is TRBV11-3 and J is TRBJ2-3; tentative D call: TRBD1 (6 bases). This CDR3 contains 16 residues. V was shortened by 5 bases and J by 0 bases, with 15 bases between the two germline ends. Germline CDR1 reads SGHNT; CDR2 reads YENEEA.